This T cell receptor beta chain was sequenced during a study of blood T cell repertoires in COVID-19. In the authors' methods: The authors estimated nucleated cell counts from reference gene primer amplification. Libraries were prepared by immunoSEQ multiplex PCR; TCRdb keeps only in-frame clonotypes and omits some of them. V, J and clone size are taken as reported in that table, and D and trimming were inferred from the DNA itself. The profile shows 170,000 or so clones, about 86% of them singletons. This CDR3 contains 16 residues. CDR1 and CDR2 (germline): LNHDA, SQIVND (reference sequence). J was trimmed by 2 bases and V by 6 bases; bases with no gene match: 11.

The material sequenced was peripheral blood. The receptor was derived from a woman aged 18 to 35 who had recovered from COVID-19. J is TRBJ1-1 and V is TRBV19, with 8 bases aligning to TRBD1. CDR3 DNA sequence: TGTGCCAGTAGACTTACCCTCCAGGGGGCTAACACTGAAGCTTTCTTT. The encoded protein is CASRLTLQGANTEAFF.